At least ten counts were recorded for the clone carrying this TCR beta chain. Antigen specificity is unknown. Germline V lookup: CDR1 SGHDN, CDR2 FVKESK. This CDR3 has 14 residues. The ends were cut back, 4 bases at V and 2 bases at J, with 10 bases in the middle. This sample was taken from a study of identical twins. Study conclusions and caveats: Out-of-frame alpha sequences common to twins were enriched for low generation probability. The analysis was cross-sectional rather than longitudinal within donors.

From the 5' RACE reads, TCRdb called clonotypes with MiXCR, one entry per CDR3 protein. The sample has approximately 1.8 million distinct CDR3 sequences, around 33% seen once; the top ten hold more than 0.25%. The source material was cord blood. The chain employs TRBV14 and TRBJ2-3, with D tentatively TRBD1 (5 bases). The source of this sequence is a newborn girl in good health. The CDR3 is CASSLRGFTDTQYF. CDR3 sequence (DNA): TGTGCCAGCAGCCTAAGGGGCTTCACAGATACGCAGTATTTT.